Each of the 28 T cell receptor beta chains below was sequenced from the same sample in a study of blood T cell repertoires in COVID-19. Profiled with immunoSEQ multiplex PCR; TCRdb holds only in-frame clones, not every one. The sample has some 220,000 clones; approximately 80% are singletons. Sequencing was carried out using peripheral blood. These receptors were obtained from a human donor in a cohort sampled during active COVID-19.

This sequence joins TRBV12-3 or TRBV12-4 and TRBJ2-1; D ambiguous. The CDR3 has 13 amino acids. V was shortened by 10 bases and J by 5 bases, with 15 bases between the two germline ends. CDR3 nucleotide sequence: TGTGCCATCTCACTATTGCGGAACAATGAGCAGTTCTTC. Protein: CAISLLRNNEQFF.

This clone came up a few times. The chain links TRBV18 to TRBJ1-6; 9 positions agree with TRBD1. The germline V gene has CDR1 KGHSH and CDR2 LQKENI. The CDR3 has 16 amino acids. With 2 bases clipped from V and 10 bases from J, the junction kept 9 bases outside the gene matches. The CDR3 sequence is CASSPNPGQGESPLHF. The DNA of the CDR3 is TGTGCCAGCTCACCAAACCCGGGACAGGGTGAATCACCCCTCCACTTT.

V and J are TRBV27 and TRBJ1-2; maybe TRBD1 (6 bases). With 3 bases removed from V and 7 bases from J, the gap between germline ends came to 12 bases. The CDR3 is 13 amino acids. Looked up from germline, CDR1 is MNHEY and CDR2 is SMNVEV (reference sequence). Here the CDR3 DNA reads TGTGCCAGCAGTTTGTCAGGGGACATTGGCTACACCTTC. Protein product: CASSLSGDIGYTF.

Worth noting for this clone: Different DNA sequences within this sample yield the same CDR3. The CDR3 nucleotides are TGTGCCAGCAGCTCACCCCCGACGGGAGGGAACACTGAAGCTTTCTTT. This gives the protein CASSSPPTGGNTEAFF. The chain uses TRBV7-2 and TRBJ1-1; D is undetermined. The CDR3 extends over 16 amino acids. Trimming shortened V by 4 bases and J by 1 base, and 16 bases separated the two germline ends. Germline CDR1 SGHTA, CDR2 FQGNSA.

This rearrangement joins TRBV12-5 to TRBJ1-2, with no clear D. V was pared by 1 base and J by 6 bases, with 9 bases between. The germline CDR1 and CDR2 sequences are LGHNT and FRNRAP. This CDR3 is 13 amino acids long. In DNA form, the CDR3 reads TGTGCTAGTGGTTTGGAGAGCATCCATGGCTACACCTTC. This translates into CASGLESIHGYTF.

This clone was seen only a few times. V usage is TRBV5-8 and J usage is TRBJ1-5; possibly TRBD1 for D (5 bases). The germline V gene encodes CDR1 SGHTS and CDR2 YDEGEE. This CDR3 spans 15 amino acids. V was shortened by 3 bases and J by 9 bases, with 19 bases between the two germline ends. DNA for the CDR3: TGTGCCAGCAGCTCCGATTATGGGGCCTCAGTGCCCCAGCATTTT. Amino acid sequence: CASSSDYGASVPQHF.

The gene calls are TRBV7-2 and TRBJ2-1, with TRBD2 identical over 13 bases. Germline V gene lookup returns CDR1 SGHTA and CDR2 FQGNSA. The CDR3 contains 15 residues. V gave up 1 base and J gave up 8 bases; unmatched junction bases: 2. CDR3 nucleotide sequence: TGTGCCAGCAGCTTAGAGGGACTAGCGGGATATGAGCAGTTCTTC. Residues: CASSLEGLAGYEQFF.

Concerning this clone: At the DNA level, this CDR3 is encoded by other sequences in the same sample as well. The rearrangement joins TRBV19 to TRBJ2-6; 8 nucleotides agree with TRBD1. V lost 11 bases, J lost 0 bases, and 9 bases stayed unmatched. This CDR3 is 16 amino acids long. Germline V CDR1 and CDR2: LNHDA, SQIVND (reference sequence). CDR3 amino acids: CASRDRLYSGANVLTF. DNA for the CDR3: TGTGCCTCCCGGGACAGGCTATACTCTGGGGCCAACGTCCTGACTTTC.

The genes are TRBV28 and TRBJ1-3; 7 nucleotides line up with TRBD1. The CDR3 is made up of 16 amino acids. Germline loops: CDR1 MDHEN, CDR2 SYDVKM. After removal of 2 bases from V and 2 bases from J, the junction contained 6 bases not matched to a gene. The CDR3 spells CASSLPRDSTGNTIYF. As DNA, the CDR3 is TGTGCCAGCAGTTTACCCAGGGACAGCACTGGAAACACCATATATTTT.

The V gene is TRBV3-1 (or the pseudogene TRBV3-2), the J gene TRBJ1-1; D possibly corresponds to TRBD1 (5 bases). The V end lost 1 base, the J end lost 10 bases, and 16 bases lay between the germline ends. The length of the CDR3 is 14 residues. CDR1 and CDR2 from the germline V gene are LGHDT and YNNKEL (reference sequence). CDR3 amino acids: CASSQAGGARGAFF. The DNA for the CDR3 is TGTGCCAGCAGCCAAGCGGGAGGGGCCAGAGGAGCTTTCTTT.

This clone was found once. The CDR3 is CASSSGTSGGQFF. The CDR3 DNA reads as TGTGCCAGCAGCTCCGGGACTAGCGGGGGGCAGTTCTTC. This chain uses TRBV11-3 with TRBJ2-1; the match to TRBD2 covers 14 bases. Germline V gives CDR1 SGHNT, CDR2 YENEEA. The V and J ends lost 4 bases and 12 bases, in that order; junction bases with no gene match: 2. This CDR3 has 13 residues.

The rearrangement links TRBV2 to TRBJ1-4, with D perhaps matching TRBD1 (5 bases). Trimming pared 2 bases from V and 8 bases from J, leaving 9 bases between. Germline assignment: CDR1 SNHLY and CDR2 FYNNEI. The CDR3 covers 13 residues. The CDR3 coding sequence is TGTGCCAGCAGTGAACAGGGTGGGGAAAAACTGTTTTTT. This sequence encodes CASSEQGGEKLFF.

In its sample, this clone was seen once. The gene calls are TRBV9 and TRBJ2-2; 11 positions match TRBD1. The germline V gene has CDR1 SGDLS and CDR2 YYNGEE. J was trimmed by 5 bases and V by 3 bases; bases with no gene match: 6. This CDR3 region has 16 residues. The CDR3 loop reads CASSGRGTGGTGELFF. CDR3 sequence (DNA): TGTGCCAGCAGCGGTAGGGGGACAGGGGGAACCGGGGAGCTGTTTTTT. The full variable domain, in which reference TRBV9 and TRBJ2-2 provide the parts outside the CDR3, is DSGVTQTPKHLITATGQRVTLRCSPRSGDLSVYWYQQSLDQGLQFLIQYYNGEERAKGNILERFSAQQFPDLHSELNLSSLELGDSALYFCASSGRGTGGTGELFFGEGSRLTVL.

The CDR3 region has the DNA TGTGCCAGCTCACCTGCCAGGGCAGGCGAGCAGTACTTC. Encoded protein: CASSPARAGEQYF. The chain uses TRBV18 and TRBJ2-7, with a tentative D call TRBD1 (5 bases). The V end lost 3 bases, the J end lost 6 bases, and 12 bases lay between the germline ends. The CDR3 has 13 residues. Germline-derived CDR1 and CDR2 are KGHSH and LQKENI.

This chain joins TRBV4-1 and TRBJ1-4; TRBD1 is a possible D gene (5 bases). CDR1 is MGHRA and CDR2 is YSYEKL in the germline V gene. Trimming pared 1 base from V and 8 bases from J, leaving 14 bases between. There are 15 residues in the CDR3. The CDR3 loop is CASSQVAGRGEKLFF. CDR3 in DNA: TGCGCCAGCAGCCAAGTCGCGGGGCGGGGAGAAAAACTGTTTTTT.

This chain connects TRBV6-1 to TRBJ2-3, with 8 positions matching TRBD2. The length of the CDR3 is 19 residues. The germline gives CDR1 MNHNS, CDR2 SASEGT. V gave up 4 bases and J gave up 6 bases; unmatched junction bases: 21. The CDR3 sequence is CASSVTSWGLAGPGDTQYF. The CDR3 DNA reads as TGTGCCAGCAGTGTTACGTCATGGGGTCTAGCGGGCCCCGGGGATACGCAGTATTTT.

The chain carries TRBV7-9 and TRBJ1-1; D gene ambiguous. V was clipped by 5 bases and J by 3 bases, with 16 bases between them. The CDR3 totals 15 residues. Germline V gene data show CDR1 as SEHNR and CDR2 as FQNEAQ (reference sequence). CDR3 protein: CASSPPGHLDTEAFF. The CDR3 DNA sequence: TGTGCCAGCAGCCCCCCTGGGCATTTGGACACTGAAGCTTTCTTT.

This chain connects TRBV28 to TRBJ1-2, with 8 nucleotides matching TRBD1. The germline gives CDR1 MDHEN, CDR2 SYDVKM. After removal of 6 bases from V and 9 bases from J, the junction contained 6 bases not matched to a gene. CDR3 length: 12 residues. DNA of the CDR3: TGTGCCAGCAGACAGGGGGACTCGAGCTACACCTTC. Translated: CASRQGDSSYTF.

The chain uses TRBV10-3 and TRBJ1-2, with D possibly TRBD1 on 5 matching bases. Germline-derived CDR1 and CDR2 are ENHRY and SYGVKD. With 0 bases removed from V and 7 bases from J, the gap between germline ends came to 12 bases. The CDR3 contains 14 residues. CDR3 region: CAISESSGLGGYTF. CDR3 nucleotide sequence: TGTGCCATCAGTGAGTCATCAGGGTTGGGTGGCTACACCTTC.

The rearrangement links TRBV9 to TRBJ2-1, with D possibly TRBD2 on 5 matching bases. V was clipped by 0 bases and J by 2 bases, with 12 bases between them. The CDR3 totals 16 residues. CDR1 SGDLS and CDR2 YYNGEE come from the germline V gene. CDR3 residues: CASSVGWGVTYNEQFF. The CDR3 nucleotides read TGTGCCAGCAGCGTAGGCTGGGGAGTAACCTACAATGAGCAGTTCTTC.

In nucleotides, the CDR3 is TGTGCCAGTACCCCCGGGACTAGCGTTATAGATGAGCAGTTCTTC. Translating gives CASTPGTSVIDEQFF. V is TRBV19 and J is TRBJ2-1; 10 bases are a match to TRBD2. The length of the CDR3 is 15 residues. With V trimmed by 7 bases and J by 8 bases, 11 bases remained unmatched. Per the germline V gene, CDR1 is LNHDA and CDR2 is SQIVND (reference sequence).

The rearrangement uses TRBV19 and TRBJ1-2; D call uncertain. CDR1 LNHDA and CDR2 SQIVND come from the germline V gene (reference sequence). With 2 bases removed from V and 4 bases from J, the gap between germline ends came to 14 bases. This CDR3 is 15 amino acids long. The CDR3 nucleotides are TGTGCCAGTAGTATAAGAGGAGCGGCGGGCTATGGCTACACCTTC. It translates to CASSIRGAAGYGYTF.

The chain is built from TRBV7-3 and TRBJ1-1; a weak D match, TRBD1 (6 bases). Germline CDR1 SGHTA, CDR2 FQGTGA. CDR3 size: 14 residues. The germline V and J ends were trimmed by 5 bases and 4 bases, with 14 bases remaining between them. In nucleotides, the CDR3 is TGTGCCAGCAGCACCCATACAGGGTCCACTGAAGCTTTCTTT. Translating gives CASSTHTGSTEAFF.

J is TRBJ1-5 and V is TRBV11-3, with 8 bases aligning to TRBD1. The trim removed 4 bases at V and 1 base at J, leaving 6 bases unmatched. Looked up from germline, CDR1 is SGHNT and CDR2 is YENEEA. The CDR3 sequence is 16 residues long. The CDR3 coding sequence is TGTGCCAGCAGCTGGGACAGGACATCGAGCAATCAGCCCCAGCATTTT. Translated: CASSWDRTSSNQPQHF.

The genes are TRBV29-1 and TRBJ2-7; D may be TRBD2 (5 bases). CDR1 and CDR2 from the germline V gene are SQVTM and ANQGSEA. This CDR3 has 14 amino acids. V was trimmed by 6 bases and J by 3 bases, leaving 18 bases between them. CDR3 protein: CSVVDVPRGYEQYF. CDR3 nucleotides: TGCAGCGTCGTCGATGTTCCCCGGGGCTACGAGCAGTACTTC.

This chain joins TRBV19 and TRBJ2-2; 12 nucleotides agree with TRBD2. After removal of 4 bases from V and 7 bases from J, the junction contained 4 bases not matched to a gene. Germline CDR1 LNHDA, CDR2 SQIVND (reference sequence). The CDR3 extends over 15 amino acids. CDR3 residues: CASSTLAGGIGELFF. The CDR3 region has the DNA TGTGCCAGTAGTACCCTAGCGGGAGGGATCGGGGAGCTGTTTTTT. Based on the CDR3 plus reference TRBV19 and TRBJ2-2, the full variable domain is DGGITQSPKYLFRKEGQNVTLSCEQNLNHDAMYWYRQDPGQGLRLIYYSQIVNDFQKGDIAEGYSVSREKKESFPLTVTSAQKNPTAFYLCASSTLAGGIGELFFGEGSRLTVL.

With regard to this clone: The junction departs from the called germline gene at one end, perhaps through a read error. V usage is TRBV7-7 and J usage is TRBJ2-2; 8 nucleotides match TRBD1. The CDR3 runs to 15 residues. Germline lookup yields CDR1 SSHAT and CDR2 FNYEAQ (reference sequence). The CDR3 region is CASSRDRGRTGELFF. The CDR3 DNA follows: TGTGCTAGCAGCCGCGACAGGGGTCGAACCGGGGAGCTGTTTTTT.

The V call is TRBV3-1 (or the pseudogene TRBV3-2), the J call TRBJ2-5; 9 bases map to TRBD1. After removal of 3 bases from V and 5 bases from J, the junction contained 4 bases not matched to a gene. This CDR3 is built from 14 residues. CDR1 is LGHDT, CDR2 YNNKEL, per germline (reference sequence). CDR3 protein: CASSQDRGSETQYF. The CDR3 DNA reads TGTGCCAGCAGCCAGGACAGGGGAAGTGAGACCCAGTACTTC.